This passage covers 30 T cell receptor beta chains from one sample sequenced in a study of shared clonotypes between healthy human individuals. The method was immunoSEQ multiplex PCR; TCRdb's version includes in-frame clones alone and lacks a portion of them. The sample comprises 2 million to 2.5 million clones, nearly 97% of which are singletons, and 0.13% rests with the top ten. Sequenced: naive CD4+ T cells sorted from blood. Subset indicated: CD45RA+ positively selected. Source of these receptors: a man aged 18 to 35 in good health.

The rearrangement joins TRBV6-1 to TRBJ2-5; 8 bases map to TRBD2. The V segment lost 1 base and the J segment 5 bases; nucleotides outside the gene matches: 12. The germline V gene encodes CDR1 MNHNS and CDR2 SASEGT. The CDR3 spans 17 residues. This CDR3 reads CASSEVKLAEWGETQYF. For the CDR3, the DNA is TGTGCCAGCAGTGAAGTAAAACTAGCGGAGTGGGGGGAGACCCAGTACTTC.

The J gene is TRBJ1-1, the V gene TRBV6-1; 8 bases map to TRBD1. This CDR3 comprises 12 residues. CDR1 is MNHNS, CDR2 SASEGT, per germline. J was trimmed by 11 bases and V by 5 bases; bases with no gene match: 7. The CDR3: CASSSQGAWAFF. The CDR3 DNA reads as TGTGCCAGCAGTTCGCAGGGGGCTTGGGCTTTCTTT.

The rearrangement links TRBV5-1 to TRBJ1-1; D is possibly TRBD1 (5 bases). The V end was cut by 4 bases, the J end by 2 bases, with 12 bases between. Germline V gene lookup returns CDR1 SGHRS and CDR2 YFSETQ. The CDR3 is made up of 14 amino acids. DNA for the CDR3: TGCGCCAGCAGCCTGGGACTGATTAACACTGAAGCTTTCTTT. It specifies CASSLGLINTEAFF.

This clone appeared once. Here the CDR3 reads CASSIGQGDWTGELFF. Here the CDR3 DNA reads TGTGCCAGTAGTATTGGACAGGGGGATTGGACCGGGGAGCTGTTTTTT. The chain combines TRBV19 with TRBJ2-2; TRBD1 matches 10 bases. Germline V gene lookup returns CDR1 LNHDA and CDR2 SQIVND (reference sequence). The CDR3 extends over 16 amino acids. The ends lost 3 bases at V and 5 bases at J; junction bases unmatched: 6.

This rearrangement joins TRBV19 to TRBJ2-7; D not certain. Germline lookup yields CDR1 LNHDA and CDR2 SQIVND (reference sequence). The CDR3 has 13 residues. The V gene lost 6 bases and the J gene lost 5 bases, with 14 bases spanning the gap. The CDR3 loop is CASRHPVGHEQYF. CDR3 nucleotide sequence: TGTGCCAGTAGACACCCGGTCGGCCACGAGCAGTACTTC.

V is TRBV11-3 and J is TRBJ2-1; D ambiguous. V gave up 4 bases and J gave up 8 bases, with 12 bases separating them. Per germline, CDR1 SGHNT and CDR2 YENEEA. The CDR3 runs 13 residues. Here the CDR3 reads CASSSQTWHEQFF. CDR3 nucleotide sequence: TGTGCCAGCAGCTCCCAGACTTGGCATGAGCAGTTCTTC. Full variable domain (outside the CDR3, taken from reference TRBV11-3 and TRBJ2-1): EAGVVQSPRYKIIEKKQPVAFWCNPISGHNTLYWYLQNLGQGPELLIRYENEEAVDDSQLPKDRFSAERLKGVDSTLKIQPAELGDSAVYLCASSSQTWHEQFFGPGTRLTVL.

As regards this clone: Within the sample, other DNA sequences also encode this same CDR3. V usage is TRBV6-6 and J usage is TRBJ2-7; D uncertain. Germline lookup yields CDR1 MNHNY and CDR2 SVGAGI (reference sequence). V lost 5 bases to trimming and J lost 4 bases, with 9 bases between them. The CDR3 length is 12 residues. CDR3 loop: CASSPTVYEQYF. CDR3 sequence (DNA): TGTGCCAGCAGTCCGACGGTTTACGAGCAGTACTTC.

This sequence joins TRBV9 and TRBJ2-1, with a weak D call TRBD2 (6 bases). V gave up 3 bases and J gave up 5 bases, with 15 bases separating them. The CDR3 covers 15 residues. Germline CDR1 SGDLS, CDR2 YYNGEE. This chain's CDR3 is CASSESLAPNNEQFF. DNA of the CDR3: TGTGCCAGCAGCGAGTCACTAGCACCCAACAATGAGCAGTTCTTC.

The V call is TRBV5-4, the J call TRBJ2-5, with a possible D match to TRBD1 (5 bases). CDR1 and CDR2 (germline): SGHNT, YYREEE (reference sequence). There are 15 residues in the CDR3. The V end was cut by 1 base, the J end by 0 bases, with 10 bases between. As DNA, the CDR3 is TGTGCCAGCAGCTTGAATTCAGGGTACCAAGAGACCCAGTACTTC. Its translation: CASSLNSGYQETQYF.

This clone appeared once. V gene TRBV5-4 combines with J gene TRBJ1-1, with TRBD1 as a possible D gene (5 bases). The germline V and J ends were trimmed by 1 base and 4 bases, with 11 bases remaining between them. The CDR3 runs 14 residues. Looked up from germline, CDR1 is SGHNT and CDR2 is YYREEE (reference sequence). In DNA, the CDR3 is TGTGCCAGCAGCTTGATGGTGGGGGTCACTGAAGCTTTCTTT. Protein sequence: CASSLMVGVTEAFF.

The CDR3 nucleotides are TGTGCCAGCAGTTTATCAGGGTGGGACGGCTACACCTTC. Encoded protein: CASSLSGWDGYTF. The rearrangement uses TRBV27 and TRBJ1-2; possible D gene TRBD1, 5 bases. This CDR3 comprises 13 residues. Germline CDR1 reads MNHEY; CDR2 reads SMNVEV (reference sequence). V was cut by 0 bases and J by 8 bases, with 10 bases left in between.

This sequence joins TRBV7-2 and TRBJ2-3; TRBD2 is a possible D gene (5 bases). With 3 bases removed from V and 5 bases from J, the gap between germline ends came to 15 bases. This CDR3 comprises 15 residues. Per the germline V gene, CDR1 is SGHTA and CDR2 is FQGNSA. The CDR3 sequence is CASSFWRTEIDTQYF. In DNA form, the CDR3 reads TGTGCCAGCAGCTTCTGGCGGACTGAAATAGATACGCAGTATTTT.

The chain has TRBV27 and TRBJ1-2; D is ambiguous. The ends were cut back, 2 bases at V and 4 bases at J, with 17 bases in the middle. CDR1 is MNHEY and CDR2 is SMNVEV in the germline V gene (reference sequence). This CDR3 spans 16 amino acids. CDR3 coding DNA: TGTGCCAGCAGTTTAGGACCCCACGAAGGAGGCTATGGCTACACCTTC. Translated: CASSLGPHEGGYGYTF.

The chain has TRBV5-1 and TRBJ1-2; 8 nucleotides align to TRBD1. V was pared by 4 bases and J by 2 bases, with 7 bases of the junction left unmatched. In germline, CDR1 is SGHRS, CDR2 YFSETQ. The CDR3 has 15 residues. The CDR3 reads CASSLWTGINYGYTF. Here the CDR3 DNA reads TGCGCCAGCAGCCTATGGACAGGGATAAACTATGGCTACACCTTC.

A note on this clone: Other nucleotide sequences from this sample produce the same CDR3. This chain connects TRBV18 to TRBJ2-7; perhaps D is TRBD1 or TRBD2 (5 bases each). The CDR3 covers 14 residues. V lost 0 bases, J lost 0 bases, and 6 bases lay in between. The germline CDR1 and CDR2 sequences are KGHSH and LQKENI. CDR3 sequence reads: CASSPPGTSYEQYF. The CDR3 DNA is TGTGCCAGCTCACCACCTGGGACCTCCTACGAGCAGTACTTC.

The chain recombines TRBV7-2 with TRBJ1-6; TRBD1 aligns across 7 bases. The J segment lost 7 bases and the V segment lost 4 bases, leaving 7 bases of the junction unmatched. This CDR3 spans 15 amino acids. CDR1 and CDR2 (germline): SGHTA, FQGNSA. The CDR3 sequence: CASSWTGTENSPLHF. The CDR3 nucleotides are TGTGCCAGCAGCTGGACCGGGACAGAGAATTCACCCCTCCACTTT.

The chain recombines TRBV5-1 with TRBJ1-1; 7 nucleotides agree with TRBD1. V lost 1 base and J lost 1; bases outside the gene matches: 4. In germline, CDR1 is SGHRS, CDR2 YFSETQ. The length of the CDR3 is 15 residues. The CDR3 DNA follows: TGCGCCAGCAGCTTGCAGGGGGTATCGAACACTGAAGCTTTCTTT. This codes for CASSLQGVSNTEAFF.

V usage is TRBV6-4 and J usage is TRBJ1-2, with TRBD1 matching 7 bases. Germline loops: CDR1 MRHNA, CDR2 SNTAGT. CDR3 length: 14 amino acids. The ends lost 3 bases at V and 4 bases at J; junction bases unmatched: 5. This chain's CDR3 is CASSETGTAYGYTF. The CDR3 nucleotides are TGTGCCAGCAGTGAGACCGGGACAGCCTATGGCTACACCTTC.

The genes are TRBV5-1 and TRBJ2-7; 9 nucleotides align to TRBD1. The CDR3 is 19 residues long. Losses at the gene ends were 3 bases for V and 0 bases for J; bases not matched to a gene: 16. Germline values: CDR1 SGHRS, CDR2 YFSETQ. The CDR3 loop reads CASSSTGTGKVKSSYEQYF. DNA of the CDR3: TGCGCCAGCAGCTCCACCGGGACAGGGAAGGTGAAAAGCTCCTACGAGCAGTACTTC.

Only one count was recorded for this clone. The V and J genes are TRBV6-1 and TRBJ2-7; D gene uncertain. Looked up from germline, CDR1 is MNHNS and CDR2 is SASEGT. The CDR3 has 11 residues. Trimming took off 5 bases at V and 2 bases at J, with 4 bases between the two ends. CDR3 residues: CASSTAYEQYF. The CDR3 DNA follows: TGTGCCAGCAGTACGGCCTACGAGCAGTACTTC.

V is TRBV11-3 and J is TRBJ1-2, with a weak D call TRBD1 (5 bases). The ends were cut back, 5 bases at V and 5 bases at J, with 9 bases in the middle. The CDR3 sequence is 12 residues long. CDR1 SGHNT and CDR2 YENEEA come from the germline V gene. The CDR3 bases are TGTGCCAGCAGCCTGGGGGAGTATGGCTACACCTTC. The encoded protein is CASSLGEYGYTF.

The V gene is TRBV6-6, the J gene TRBJ2-1, with D hard to call. The V end lost 9 bases, the J end lost 9 bases, and 9 bases lay between the germline ends. This CDR3 is 10 amino acids long. Germline V lookup: CDR1 MNHNY, CDR2 SVGAGI (reference sequence). This CDR3 reads CASRSGEQFF. The DNA of the CDR3 is TGTGCCAGTCGTAGTGGTGAGCAGTTCTTC.

V gene TRBV10-2 combines with J gene TRBJ2-3; D is unresolved. Between the trimmed V and J ends, which lost 2 bases and 2 bases, there was a span of 11 bases. The CDR3 contains 15 residues. Germline values: CDR1 WSHSY, CDR2 SAAADI. The CDR3 DNA sequence: TGCGCCAGCAGTGAGCGATCCCAATACACAGATACGCAGTATTTT. Amino acid sequence: CASSERSQYTDTQYF.

With respect to this clone: Other DNA variants within this sample encode the same CDR3. This chain joins TRBV10-3 and TRBJ1-4, with D possibly TRBD1 on 5 matching bases. Trimming cost V 8 bases and J 3 bases, with 10 bases left between them. CDR1 ENHRY and CDR2 SYGVKD come from the germline V gene. The CDR3 spans 13 residues. The CDR3 is CAIQQGPNEKLFF. The CDR3 region has the DNA TGTGCCATCCAGCAGGGCCCTAATGAAAAACTGTTTTTT.

V and J are TRBV10-1 and TRBJ2-3; TRBD2 agrees at 8 bases. V shed 4 bases and J 0 bases; nucleotides not matched to a gene: 6. Germline CDR1 is WNHNN and CDR2 is SYGVQD (reference sequence). This CDR3 has 16 amino acids. The DNA for the CDR3 is TGCGCCAGCAGTGGCATAGCGGGAACTAGCACAGATACGCAGTATTTT. Its translation is CASSGIAGTSTDTQYF.

The chain has TRBV6-5 and TRBJ2-7, with 7 bases aligning to TRBD2. This CDR3 is 14 amino acids long. Germline V gene lookup returns CDR1 MNHEY and CDR2 SVGAGI. J was trimmed by 0 bases and V by 10 bases; bases with no gene match: 9. The CDR3 sequence is CATKGGGSSYEQYF. The DNA for the CDR3 is TGTGCCACAAAGGGCGGCGGGAGCTCCTACGAGCAGTACTTC.

This chain joins TRBV18 and TRBJ2-7, with 11 bases fitting TRBD2. J gave up 1 base and V 5 bases, and 4 bases lay outside the gene matches. The CDR3 is 15 amino acids. Germline V lookup: CDR1 KGHSH, CDR2 LQKENI. The CDR3 is CASSGTSGLSYEQYF. The CDR3 DNA reads as TGTGCCAGCTCAGGGACTAGCGGACTTTCCTACGAGCAGTACTTC.

V and J are TRBV6-5 and TRBJ1-4; TRBD1 might be the D (5 bases). V was pared by 2 bases and J by 7 bases, with 14 bases between. The CDR3 is 15 residues long. Germline V gives CDR1 MNHEY, CDR2 SVGAGI. The DNA for the CDR3 is TGTGCCAGCAGTTACGCACCAGCCGGGGGTGAAAAACTGTTTTTT. Translated, it gives CASSYAPAGGEKLFF.

The chain employs TRBV19 and TRBJ1-5, with D uncertain. The V gene lost 3 bases and the J gene lost 0 bases, with 9 bases spanning the gap. Germline lookup yields CDR1 LNHDA and CDR2 SQIVND (reference sequence). The length of the CDR3 is 15 residues. CDR3 in amino acids: CASSITRPSNQPQHF. In DNA form, the CDR3 reads TGTGCCAGTAGTATTACGCGGCCTAGCAATCAGCCCCAGCATTTT. The whole variable domain, filled in from reference TRBV19 and TRBJ1-5, reads DGGITQSPKYLFRKEGQNVTLSCEQNLNHDAMYWYRQDPGQGLRLIYYSQIVNDFQKGDIAEGYSVSREKKESFPLTVTSAQKNPTAFYLCASSITRPSNQPQHFGDGTRLSIL.

The CDR3 loop is CASRRGGGQGNSNQPQHF. The CDR3 region has the DNA TGTGCCAGCAGGAGAGGGGGGGGACAGGGTAATAGCAATCAGCCCCAGCATTTT. This chain uses TRBV27 with TRBJ1-5, with 9 positions matching TRBD1. Trimming took 6 bases from V and 0 from J; bases not matched to a gene: 12. CDR3 length equals 18 residues. The germline V gene encodes CDR1 MNHEY and CDR2 SMNVEV (reference sequence).